What follows are 4 T cell receptor beta chains derived from one specimen sequenced in a study of T cell clonotyping in hematopoietic cell transplantation. Clones were read by immunoSEQ multiplex PCR, and TCRdb kept only the in-frame ones, dropping some. The sample has fewer than 25,000 clones; 77% are singletons. Time point meaning: recipient sample about 28 days before transplant, after cytoreduction. Sequencing used peripheral blood mononuclear cells, obtained before stem cell transplant. The receptors here all came from a man in his 60s with acute myeloid leukemia. Some clones in this sample may be carry-over from other donors' samples.

The V gene is TRBV14, the J gene TRBJ2-1; 7 positions match TRBD1. V lost 4 bases and J lost 0; bases outside the gene matches: 6. The CDR3 contains 16 residues. Germline V gives CDR1 SGHDN, CDR2 FVKESK. CDR3 amino acids: CASSRLTGSSYNEQFF. The DNA of the CDR3 is TGTGCCAGCAGCCGATTGACAGGGAGCTCCTACAATGAGCAGTTCTTC. The variable domain in full, with the rest retrieved from reference TRBV14 and TRBJ2-1, is EAGVTQFPSHSVIEKGQTVTLRCDPISGHDNLYWYRRVMGKEIKFLLHFVKESKQDESGMPNNRFLAERTGGTYSTLKVQPAELEDSGVYFCASSRLTGSSYNEQFFGPGTRLTVL.

The chain joins TRBV19 to TRBJ2-7, with no clear D. Germline V gives CDR1 LNHDA, CDR2 SQIVND (reference sequence). The V and J ends lost 7 bases and 1 base respectively, with 11 bases between them. CDR3 length equals 13 residues. The CDR3 loop reads CASTGPLSYEQYF. The CDR3 bases are TGTGCCAGTACCGGGCCCTTATCCTACGAGCAGTACTTC. Drawing the rest from reference TRBV19 and TRBJ2-7, the complete variable domain is DGGITQSPKYLFRKEGQNVTLSCEQNLNHDAMYWYRQDPGQGLRLIYYSQIVNDFQKGDIAEGYSVSREKKESFPLTVTSAQKNPTAFYLCASTGPLSYEQYFGPGTRLTVT.

V usage is TRBV5-6 and J usage is TRBJ2-7; 7 nucleotides align to TRBD1. The CDR3 extends over 15 amino acids. With 3 bases clipped from V and 0 bases from J, the junction kept 6 bases outside the gene matches. Germline assignment: CDR1 SGHDT and CDR2 YYEEEE. The CDR3 loop reads CASSSFTGASYEQYF. The CDR3 DNA reads TGTGCCAGCAGCTCATTTACAGGGGCCTCCTACGAGCAGTACTTC.

This chain connects TRBV11-3 to TRBJ2-7; 9 bases are shared with TRBD1. With V trimmed by 3 bases and J by 6 bases, 6 bases remained unmatched. Germline V gives CDR1 SGHNT, CDR2 YENEEA. The CDR3 covers 14 residues. CDR3: CASSFDRGWSEQYF. The CDR3 DNA reads TGTGCCAGCAGCTTTGACAGGGGGTGGTCCGAGCAGTACTTC. The whole variable domain, filled in from reference TRBV11-3 and TRBJ2-7, reads EAGVVQSPRYKIIEKKQPVAFWCNPISGHNTLYWYLQNLGQGPELLIRYENEEAVDDSQLPKDRFSAERLKGVDSTLKIQPAELGDSAVYLCASSFDRGWSEQYFGPGTRLTVT.